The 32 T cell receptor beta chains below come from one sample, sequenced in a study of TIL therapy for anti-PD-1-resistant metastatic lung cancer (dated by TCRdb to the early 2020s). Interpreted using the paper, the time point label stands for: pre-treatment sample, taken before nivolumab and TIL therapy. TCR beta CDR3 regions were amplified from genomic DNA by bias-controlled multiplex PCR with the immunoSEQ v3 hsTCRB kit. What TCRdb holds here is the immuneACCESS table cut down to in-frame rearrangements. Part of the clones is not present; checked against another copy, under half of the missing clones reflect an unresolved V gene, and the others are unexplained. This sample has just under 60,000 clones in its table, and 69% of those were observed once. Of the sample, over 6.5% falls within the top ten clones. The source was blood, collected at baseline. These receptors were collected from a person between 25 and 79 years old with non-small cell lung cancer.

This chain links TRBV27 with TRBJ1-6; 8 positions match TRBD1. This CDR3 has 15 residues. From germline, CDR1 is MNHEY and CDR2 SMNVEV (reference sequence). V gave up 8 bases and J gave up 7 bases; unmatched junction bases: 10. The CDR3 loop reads CASAPRGLGNSPLHF. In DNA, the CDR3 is TGTGCCAGCGCACCCAGGGGGCTCGGGAATTCACCCCTCCACTTT.

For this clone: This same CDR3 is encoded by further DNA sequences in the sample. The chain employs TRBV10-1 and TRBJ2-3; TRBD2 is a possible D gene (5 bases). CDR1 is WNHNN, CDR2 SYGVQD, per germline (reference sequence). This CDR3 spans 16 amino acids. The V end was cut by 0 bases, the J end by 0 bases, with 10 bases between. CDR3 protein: CASSESKRGSTDTQYF. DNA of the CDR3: TGCGCCAGCAGTGAGTCTAAACGGGGAAGCACAGATACGCAGTATTTT.

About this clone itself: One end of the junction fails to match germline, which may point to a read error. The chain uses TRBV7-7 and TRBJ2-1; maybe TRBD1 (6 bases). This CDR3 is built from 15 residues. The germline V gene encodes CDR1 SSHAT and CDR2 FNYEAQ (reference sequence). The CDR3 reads CASSLGAGAYNEQFF. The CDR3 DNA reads TGTGCTAGCAGCTTAGGGGCAGGGGCATACAATGAGCAGTTCTTC.

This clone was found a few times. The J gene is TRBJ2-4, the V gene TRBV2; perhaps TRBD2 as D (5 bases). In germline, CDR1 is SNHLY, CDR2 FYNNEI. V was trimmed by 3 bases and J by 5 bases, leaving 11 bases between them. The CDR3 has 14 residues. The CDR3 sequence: CASSDLIGENIQYF. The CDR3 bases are TGTGCCAGCAGTGACTTGATCGGGGAAAACATTCAGTACTTC.

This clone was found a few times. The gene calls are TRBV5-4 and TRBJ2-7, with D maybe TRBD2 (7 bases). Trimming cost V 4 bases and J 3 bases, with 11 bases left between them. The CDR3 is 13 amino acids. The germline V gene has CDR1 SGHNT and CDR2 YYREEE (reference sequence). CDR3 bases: TGTGCCAGCAGCAGGGGGGGGAGCTACGAGCAGTACTTC. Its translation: CASSRGGSYEQYF.

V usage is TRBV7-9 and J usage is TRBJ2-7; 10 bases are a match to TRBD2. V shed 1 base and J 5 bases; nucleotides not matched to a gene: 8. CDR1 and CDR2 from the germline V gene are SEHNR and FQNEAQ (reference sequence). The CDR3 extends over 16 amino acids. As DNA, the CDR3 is TGTGCCAGCAGCTTAGGCCCAGCGGGGGGGCCAAACGAGCAGTACTTC. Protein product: CASSLGPAGGPNEQYF.

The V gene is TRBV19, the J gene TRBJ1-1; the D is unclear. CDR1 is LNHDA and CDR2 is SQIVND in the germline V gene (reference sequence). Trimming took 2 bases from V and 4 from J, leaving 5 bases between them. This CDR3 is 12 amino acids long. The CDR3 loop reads CASSIMGTEAFF. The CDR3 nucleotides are TGTGCCAGTAGTATAATGGGCACTGAAGCTTTCTTT. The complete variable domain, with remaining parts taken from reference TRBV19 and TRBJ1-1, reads DGGITQSPKYLFRKEGQNVTLSCEQNLNHDAMYWYRQDPGQGLRLIYYSQIVNDFQKGDIAEGYSVSREKKESFPLTVTSAQKNPTAFYLCASSIMGTEAFFGQGTRLTVV.

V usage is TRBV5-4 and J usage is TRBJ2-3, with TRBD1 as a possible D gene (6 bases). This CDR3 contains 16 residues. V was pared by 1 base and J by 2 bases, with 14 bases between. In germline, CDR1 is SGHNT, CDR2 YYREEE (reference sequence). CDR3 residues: CASSLWNRANTDTQYF. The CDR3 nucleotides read TGTGCCAGCAGCTTGTGGAACAGGGCTAACACAGATACGCAGTATTTT.

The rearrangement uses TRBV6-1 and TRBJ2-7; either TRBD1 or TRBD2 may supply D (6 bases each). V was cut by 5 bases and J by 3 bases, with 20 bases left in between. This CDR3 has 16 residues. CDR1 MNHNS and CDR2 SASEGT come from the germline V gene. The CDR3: CASSKGGLGVGYEQYF. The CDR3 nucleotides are TGTGCCAGCAGTAAAGGGGGGCTTGGGGTGGGCTACGAGCAGTACTTC.

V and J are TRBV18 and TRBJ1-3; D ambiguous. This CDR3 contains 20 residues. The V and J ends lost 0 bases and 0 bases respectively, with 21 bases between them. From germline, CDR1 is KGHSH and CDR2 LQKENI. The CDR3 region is CASSPPGLNTGLNSGNTIYF. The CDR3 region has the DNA TGTGCCAGCTCACCACCGGGATTGAATACCGGGTTAAACTCTGGAAACACCATATATTTT.

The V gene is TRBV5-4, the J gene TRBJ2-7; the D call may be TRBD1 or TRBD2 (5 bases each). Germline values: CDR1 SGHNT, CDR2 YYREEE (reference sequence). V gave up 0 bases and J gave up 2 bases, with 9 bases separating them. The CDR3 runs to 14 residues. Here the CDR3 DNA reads TGTGCCAGCAGCTTGGGGGGGTCCCCCTACGAGCAGTACTTC. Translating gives CASSLGGSPYEQYF.

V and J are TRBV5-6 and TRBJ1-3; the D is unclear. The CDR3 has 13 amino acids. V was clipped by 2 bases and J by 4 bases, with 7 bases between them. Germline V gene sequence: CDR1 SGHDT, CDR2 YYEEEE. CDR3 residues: CASSFGSGNTIYF. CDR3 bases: TGTGCCAGCAGCTTTGGATCCGGAAACACCATATATTTT.

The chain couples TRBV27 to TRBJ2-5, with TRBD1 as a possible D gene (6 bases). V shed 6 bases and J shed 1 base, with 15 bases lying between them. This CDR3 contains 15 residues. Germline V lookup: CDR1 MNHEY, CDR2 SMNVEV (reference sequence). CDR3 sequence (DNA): TGTGCCAGCAGCCTGGGGGCTCCAACCCAAGAGACCCAGTACTTC. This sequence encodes CASSLGAPTQETQYF.

DNA of the CDR3: TGTGCCAGCAGTGGACAGGGAGATACGCAGTATTTT. It translates to CASSGQGDTQYF. The chain links TRBV2 to TRBJ2-3; 7 bases fit TRBD1. The V gene's germline CDR1 is SNHLY and CDR2 FYNNEI. Trimming took 4 bases from V and 5 from J; bases not matched to a gene: 0. CDR3 length equals 12 residues.

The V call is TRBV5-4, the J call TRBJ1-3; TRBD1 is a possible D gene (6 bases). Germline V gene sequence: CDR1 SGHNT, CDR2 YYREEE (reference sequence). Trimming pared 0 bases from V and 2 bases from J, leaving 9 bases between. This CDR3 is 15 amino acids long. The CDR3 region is CASSLDKGAGNTIYF. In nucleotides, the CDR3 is TGTGCCAGCAGCTTGGATAAGGGGGCTGGAAACACCATATATTTT.

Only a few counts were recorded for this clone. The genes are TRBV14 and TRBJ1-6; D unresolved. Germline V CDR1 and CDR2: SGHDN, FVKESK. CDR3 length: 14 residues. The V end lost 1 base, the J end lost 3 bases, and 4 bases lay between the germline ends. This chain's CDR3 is CASSQGLYNSPLHF. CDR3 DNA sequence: TGTGCCAGCAGCCAAGGACTCTATAATTCACCCCTCCACTTT. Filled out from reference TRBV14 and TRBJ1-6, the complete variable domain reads EAGVTQFPSHSVIEKGQTVTLRCDPISGHDNLYWYRRVMGKEIKFLLHFVKESKQDESGMPNNRFLAERTGGTYSTLKVQPAELEDSGVYFCASSQGLYNSPLHFGNGTRLTVT.

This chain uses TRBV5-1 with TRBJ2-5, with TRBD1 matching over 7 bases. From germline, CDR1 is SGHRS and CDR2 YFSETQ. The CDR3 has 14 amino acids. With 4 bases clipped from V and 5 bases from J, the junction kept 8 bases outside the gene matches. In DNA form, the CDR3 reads TGCGCCAGCAGCCCCCAGGACAGGTTCGAGACCCAGTACTTC. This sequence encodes CASSPQDRFETQYF.

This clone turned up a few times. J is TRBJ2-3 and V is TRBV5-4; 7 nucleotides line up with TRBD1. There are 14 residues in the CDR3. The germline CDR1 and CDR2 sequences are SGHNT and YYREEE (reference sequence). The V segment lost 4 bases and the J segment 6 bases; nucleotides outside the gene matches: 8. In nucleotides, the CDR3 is TGTGCCAGCAGCACGCGGACAGGCCTTGATACGCAGTATTTT. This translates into CASSTRTGLDTQYF. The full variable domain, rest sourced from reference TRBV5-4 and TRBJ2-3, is ETGVTQSPTHLIKTRGQQVTLRCSSQSGHNTVSWYQQALGQGPQFIFQYYREEENGRGNFPPRFSGLQFPNYSSELNVNALELDDSALYLCASSTRTGLDTQYFGPGTRLTVL.

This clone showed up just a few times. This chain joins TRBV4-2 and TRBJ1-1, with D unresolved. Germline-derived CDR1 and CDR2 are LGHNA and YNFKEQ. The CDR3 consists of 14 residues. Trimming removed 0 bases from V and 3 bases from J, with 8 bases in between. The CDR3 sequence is CASSQDWQYTEAFF. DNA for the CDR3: TGTGCCAGCAGCCAAGATTGGCAGTACACTGAAGCTTTCTTT.

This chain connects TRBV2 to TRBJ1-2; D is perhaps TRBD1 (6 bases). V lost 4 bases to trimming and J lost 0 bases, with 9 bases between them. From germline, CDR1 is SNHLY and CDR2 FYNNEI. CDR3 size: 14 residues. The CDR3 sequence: CASSGTEANYGYTF. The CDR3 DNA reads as TGTGCCAGCAGTGGGACAGAAGCTAACTATGGCTACACCTTC.

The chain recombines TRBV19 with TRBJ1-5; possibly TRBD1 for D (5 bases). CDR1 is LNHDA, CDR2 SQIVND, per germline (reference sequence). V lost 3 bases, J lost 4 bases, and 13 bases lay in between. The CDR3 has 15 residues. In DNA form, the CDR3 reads TGTGCCAGTAGTATGAGTTGGGACTCGAATCAGCCCCAGCATTTT. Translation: CASSMSWDSNQPQHF. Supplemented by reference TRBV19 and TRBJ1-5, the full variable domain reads DGGITQSPKYLFRKEGQNVTLSCEQNLNHDAMYWYRQDPGQGLRLIYYSQIVNDFQKGDIAEGYSVSREKKESFPLTVTSAQKNPTAFYLCASSMSWDSNQPQHFGDGTRLSIL.

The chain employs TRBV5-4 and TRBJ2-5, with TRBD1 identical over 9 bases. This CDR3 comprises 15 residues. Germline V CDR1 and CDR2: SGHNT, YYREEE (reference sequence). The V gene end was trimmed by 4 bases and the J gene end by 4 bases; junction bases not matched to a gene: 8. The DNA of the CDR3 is TGTGCCAGCAGCCCCAGTCCGGACAGGGGAGAGACCCAGTACTTC. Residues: CASSPSPDRGETQYF.

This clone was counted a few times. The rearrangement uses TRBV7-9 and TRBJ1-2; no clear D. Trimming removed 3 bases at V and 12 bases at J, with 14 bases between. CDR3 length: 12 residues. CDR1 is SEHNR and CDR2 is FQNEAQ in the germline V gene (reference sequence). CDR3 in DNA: TGTGCCAGCAGCTTGTCGACCCGGGCGGACACCTTC. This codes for CASSLSTRADTF.

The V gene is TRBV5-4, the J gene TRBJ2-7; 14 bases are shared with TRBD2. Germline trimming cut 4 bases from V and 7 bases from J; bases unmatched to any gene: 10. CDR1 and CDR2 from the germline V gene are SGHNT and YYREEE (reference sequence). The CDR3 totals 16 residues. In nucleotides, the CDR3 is TGTGCCAGCAGCCCGGGGACTAGCGGGAGAGTAGGGGAGCAGTACTTC. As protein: CASSPGTSGRVGEQYF.

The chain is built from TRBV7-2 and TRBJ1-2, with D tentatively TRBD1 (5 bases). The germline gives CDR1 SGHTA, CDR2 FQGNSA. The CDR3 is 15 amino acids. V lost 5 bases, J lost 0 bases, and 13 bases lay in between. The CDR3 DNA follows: TGTGCCAGCAGCCCCGACAGAATCCCTAACTATGGCTACACCTTC. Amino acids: CASSPDRIPNYGYTF.

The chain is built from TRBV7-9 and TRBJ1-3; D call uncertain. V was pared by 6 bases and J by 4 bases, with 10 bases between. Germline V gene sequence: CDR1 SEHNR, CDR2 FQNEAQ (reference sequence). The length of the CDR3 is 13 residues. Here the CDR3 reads CASRSGGGNTIYF. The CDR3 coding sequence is TGTGCCAGCAGGTCCGGAGGGGGAAACACCATATATTTT. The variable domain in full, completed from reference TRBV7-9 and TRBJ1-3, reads DTGVSQNPRHKITKRGQNVTFRCDPISEHNRLYWYRQTLGQGPEFLTYFQNEAQLEKSRLLSDRFSAERPKGSFSTLEIQRTEQGDSAMYLCASRSGGGNTIYFGEGSWLTVV.

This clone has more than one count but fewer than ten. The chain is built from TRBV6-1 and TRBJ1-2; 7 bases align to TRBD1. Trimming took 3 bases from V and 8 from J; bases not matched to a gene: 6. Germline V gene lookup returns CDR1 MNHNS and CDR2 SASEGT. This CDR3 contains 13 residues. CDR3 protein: CASSETGFGGYTF. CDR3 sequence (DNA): TGTGCCAGCAGTGAGACAGGGTTTGGGGGCTACACCTTC.

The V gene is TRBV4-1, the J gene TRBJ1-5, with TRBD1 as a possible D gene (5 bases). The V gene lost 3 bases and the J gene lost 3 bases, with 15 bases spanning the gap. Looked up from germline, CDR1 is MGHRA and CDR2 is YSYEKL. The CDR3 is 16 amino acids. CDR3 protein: CASSHRWQGLNQPQHF. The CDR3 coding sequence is TGCGCCAGCAGCCATAGATGGCAGGGACTCAATCAGCCCCAGCATTTT.

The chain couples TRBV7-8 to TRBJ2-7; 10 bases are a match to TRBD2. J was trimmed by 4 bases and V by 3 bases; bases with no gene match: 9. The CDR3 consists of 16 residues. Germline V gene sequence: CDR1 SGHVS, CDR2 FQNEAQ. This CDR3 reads CASSFHPSGGRYEQYF. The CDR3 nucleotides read TGTGCCAGCAGCTTCCACCCTAGCGGGGGTCGGTACGAGCAGTACTTC.

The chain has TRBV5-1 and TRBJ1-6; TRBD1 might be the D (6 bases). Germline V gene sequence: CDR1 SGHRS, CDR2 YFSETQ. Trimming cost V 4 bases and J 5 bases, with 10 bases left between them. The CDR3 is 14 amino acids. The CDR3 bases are TGCGCCAGCAGCCTAGGACAGCATAATTCACCCCTCCACTTT. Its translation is CASSLGQHNSPLHF.

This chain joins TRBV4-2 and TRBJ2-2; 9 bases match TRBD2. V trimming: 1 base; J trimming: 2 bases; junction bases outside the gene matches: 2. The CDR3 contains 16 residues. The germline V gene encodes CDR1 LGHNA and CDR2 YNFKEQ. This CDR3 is CASSQGRGGNTGELFF. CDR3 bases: TGTGCCAGCAGCCAAGGGCGGGGGGGCAACACCGGGGAGCTGTTTTTT.

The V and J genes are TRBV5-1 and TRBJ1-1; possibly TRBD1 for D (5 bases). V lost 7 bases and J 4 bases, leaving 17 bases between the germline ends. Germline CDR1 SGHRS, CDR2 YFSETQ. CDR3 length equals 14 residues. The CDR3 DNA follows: TGCGCCAGCGGCGAGCCTCAGGGTAGCACTGAAGCTTTCTTT. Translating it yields CASGEPQGSTEAFF.